The 11 T cell receptor beta chains reported below all come from one sample, sequenced in a study of T cells after posttransplantation cyclophosphamide. Cyclophosphamide on days +3 and +4 followed busulfan-fludarabine conditioning and a marrow graft. Sequenced by immunoSEQ multiplex PCR; TCRdb stores in-frame clones only, minus some. The sample has about 43,000 clones, 90% seen once. The sequencing used PBMCs, collected just over 60 days after allogeneic stem cell transplant with posttransplant cyclophosphamide. The receptors stem from a male patient between 55 and 70 years old who received an allogeneic stem cell transplant from a related donor and was CMV-positive. Some T cells may be the graft donor's.

The V gene is TRBV27, the J gene TRBJ2-3, with D possibly matching TRBD2 (5 bases). The germline V gene encodes CDR1 MNHEY and CDR2 SMNVEV (reference sequence). The CDR3 contains 15 residues. With 5 bases removed from V and 5 bases from J, the gap between germline ends came to 17 bases. This CDR3 is CASSARAWERDTQYF. CDR3 sequence (DNA): TGTGCCAGCAGTGCCCGAGCGTGGGAGAGAGATACGCAGTATTTT.

The chain joins TRBV12-5 to TRBJ1-2, with 8 bases lining up with TRBD1. The CDR3 contains 19 residues. J was trimmed by 2 bases and V by 3 bases; bases with no gene match: 17. The V gene's germline CDR1 is LGHNT and CDR2 FRNRAP. DNA of the CDR3: TGTGCTAGTGGTTTTTTCCCAGGGGGCAGGTCATCGACGAACTATGGCTACACCTTC. Its protein is CASGFFPGGRSSTNYGYTF.

The chain combines TRBV13 with TRBJ1-1; D gene uncertain. Trimming pared 4 bases from V and 6 bases from J, leaving 9 bases between. The CDR3 is made up of 12 amino acids. Germline V gene lookup returns CDR1 PRHDT and CDR2 FYEKMQ (reference sequence). The CDR3 DNA reads TGTGCCAGCAGCTCCGACTACGCTGAAGCTTTCTTT. It yields the protein CASSSDYAEAFF. Based on the CDR3 plus reference TRBV13 and TRBJ1-1, the full variable domain is AAGVIQSPRHLIKEKRETATLKCYPIPRHDTVYWYQQGPGQDPQFLISFYEKMQSDKGSIPDRFSAQQFSDYHSELNMSSLELGDSALYFCASSSDYAEAFFGQGTRLTVV.

The chain has TRBV7-8 and TRBJ2-5; 8 positions match TRBD2. The CDR3 has 14 amino acids. The germline V gene encodes CDR1 SGHVS and CDR2 FQNEAQ. V gave up 5 bases and J gave up 5 bases; unmatched junction bases: 7. The DNA of the CDR3 is TGTGCCAGCAGCCCGCGGGGGGTAGTTGAGACCCAGTACTTC. This sequence encodes CASSPRGVVETQYF.

This clone was recorded once. The J gene is TRBJ1-2, the V gene TRBV7-9; a weak D match, TRBD1 (5 bases). Germline CDR1 SEHNR, CDR2 FQNEAQ (reference sequence). Trimming removed 0 bases at V and 0 bases at J, with 5 bases between. The CDR3 runs to 14 residues. The CDR3 sequence: CASSLAGANYGYTF. In nucleotides, the CDR3 is TGTGCCAGCAGCTTAGCAGGGGCTAACTATGGCTACACCTTC.

The V gene is TRBV10-3, the J gene TRBJ2-1; D remains ambiguous. Germline V lookup: CDR1 ENHRY, CDR2 SYGVKD. The CDR3 length is 11 residues. V dropped 8 bases and J dropped 7 bases, with 9 bases sitting between them. The DNA for the CDR3 is TGTGCCATCCTCTCACGGAATGAGCAGTTCTTC. Translated, it gives CAILSRNEQFF.

V usage is TRBV4-1 and J usage is TRBJ2-7; 10 bases match TRBD2. From germline, CDR1 is MGHRA and CDR2 YSYEKL. V gave up 2 bases and J gave up 2 bases; unmatched junction bases: 3. CDR3 length equals 15 residues. CDR3 nucleotide sequence: TGCGCCAGCAGCCAAATAGCGGGGGGAACCTACGAGCAGTACGTC. Amino acids: CASSQIAGGTYEQYV.

On this clone itself: One junction end does not reproduce the germline sequence, and a read error may be involved. V is TRBV27 and J is TRBJ1-2; tentative D call: TRBD1 (5 bases). Germline-derived CDR1 and CDR2 are MNHEY and SMNVEV (reference sequence). The CDR3 sequence is 13 residues long. The CDR3 DNA reads as TGTGCCAGCACGAGGAGGGGAAACTATGGCTACCCCTTC. It yields the protein CASTRRGNYGYPF.

The chain has TRBV11-3 and TRBJ2-5; 9 bases line up with TRBD1. Per germline, CDR1 SGHNT and CDR2 YENEEA. V lost 8 bases and J lost 7; bases outside the gene matches: 11. The CDR3 runs to 14 residues. CDR3 in DNA: TGTGCCAGCGCTTCCCGGGACAGGGAGGGGACCCAGTACTTC. Its translation: CASASRDREGTQYF. Variable domain in full (rest from reference TRBV11-3 and TRBJ2-5): EAGVVQSPRYKIIEKKQPVAFWCNPISGHNTLYWYLQNLGQGPELLIRYENEEAVDDSQLPKDRFSAERLKGVDSTLKIQPAELGDSAVYLCASASRDREGTQYFGPGTRLLVL.

The genes are TRBV29-1 and TRBJ1-2, with 7 bases identical to TRBD1. This CDR3 has 12 residues. CDR1 is SQVTM, CDR2 ANQGSEA, per germline. The trim removed 6 bases at V and 2 bases at J, leaving 3 bases unmatched. CDR3 DNA sequence: TGCAGCGTCCTGACAGGGAACTATGGCTACACCTTC. Protein product: CSVLTGNYGYTF.

This clone was seen a handful of times. The chain has TRBV2 and TRBJ1-1; unclear D gene. Between the trimmed V and J ends, which lost 8 bases and 6 bases, there was a span of 16 bases. Germline loops: CDR1 SNHLY, CDR2 FYNNEI. CDR3 length: 13 amino acids. CDR3 loop: CASEPRRVAEAFF. The CDR3 DNA is TGTGCCAGCGAACCCAGACGGGTAGCTGAAGCTTTCTTT.